The next 19 T cell receptor beta chains were all read from a single sample in a study of blood T cell repertoires in COVID-19. Clones were sequenced by immunoSEQ multiplex PCR, and TCRdb holds only the in-frame ones, with some missing. The table lists about 70,000 clones, approximately 83% of them singletons. The specimen sequenced was peripheral blood. Receptors were obtained from a human donor in a cohort sampled during active COVID-19.

This sequence joins TRBV11-2 and TRBJ1-2; D may be TRBD1 (6 bases). Germline assignment: CDR1 SGHAT and CDR2 FQNNGV. CDR3 size: 14 residues. Trimming took off 5 bases at V and 2 bases at J, with 12 bases between the two ends. As DNA, the CDR3 is TGTGCCAGCAGCCCCAGCACAGGGAACTATGGCTACACCTTC. This codes for CASSPSTGNYGYTF. Full variable domain (rest looked up from reference TRBV11-2 and TRBJ1-2): EAGVAQSPRYKIIEKRQSVAFWCNPISGHATLYWYQQILGQGPKLLIQFQNNGVVDDSQLPKDRFSAERLKGVDSTLKIQPAKLEDSAVYLCASSPSTGNYGYTFGSGTRLTVV.

The genes are TRBV20-1 and TRBJ2-3; 7 bases align to TRBD1. Germline loops: CDR1 DFQATT, CDR2 SNEGSKA (reference sequence). This CDR3 region has 14 residues. Trimming at V came to 3 bases and at J to 1 base, leaving 4 bases not matched to a gene. The CDR3 reads CSASWDSRTDTQYF. The CDR3 DNA sequence: TGCAGTGCTAGTTGGGACAGTCGCACAGATACGCAGTATTTT.

As concerns this clone: The same CDR3 is also encoded by other DNA sequences in this sample. The V gene is TRBV3-1 (or the pseudogene TRBV3-2), the J gene TRBJ1-2; possible D gene TRBD1, 5 bases. This CDR3 is 14 amino acids long. V was pared by 1 base and J by 7 bases, with 13 bases between. CDR1 and CDR2 (germline): LGHDT, YNNKEL (reference sequence). In nucleotides, the CDR3 is TGTGCCAGCAGCCAAGGAGGGGTCGGGGGTGGCTACACCTTC. Protein: CASSQGGVGGGYTF.

The rearrangement joins TRBV3-1 (or the pseudogene TRBV3-2) to TRBJ2-1; 11 bases are a match to TRBD1. V was clipped by 8 bases and J by 6 bases; unmatched bases: 3. Germline lookup yields CDR1 LGHDT and CDR2 YNNKEL (reference sequence). The CDR3 is made up of 13 amino acids. CDR3 protein: CASRTGGGNEQFF. CDR3 in DNA: TGTGCCAGCCGGACAGGGGGCGGCAATGAGCAGTTCTTC.

This chain connects TRBV4-1 to TRBJ1-1, with TRBD1 identical over 8 bases. This CDR3 comprises 14 residues. Germline trimming cut 4 bases from V and 4 bases from J; bases unmatched to any gene: 5. Per the germline V gene, CDR1 is MGHRA and CDR2 is YSYEKL. CDR3 sequence (DNA): TGCGCCAGCAGCCCGGACAGGGTGGTCACTGAAGCTTTCTTT. Translating it yields CASSPDRVVTEAFF.

The V gene is TRBV6-6, the J gene TRBJ1-2, with TRBD1 matching 8 bases. CDR3 length: 16 amino acids. The V and J ends lost 2 bases and 1 base, in that order; junction bases with no gene match: 6. Germline V gives CDR1 MNHNY, CDR2 SVGAGI (reference sequence). Written as DNA, the CDR3 is TGTGCCAGCAGTTACGTTCAGGGGGCGGGTAACTATGGCTACACCTTC. This codes for CASSYVQGAGNYGYTF.

The rearrangement uses TRBV9 and TRBJ2-3; 7 bases are a match to TRBD1. Germline loops: CDR1 SGDLS, CDR2 YYNGEE. J gave up 2 bases and V 6 bases, and 6 bases lay outside the gene matches. This CDR3 is built from 14 residues. The CDR3 DNA sequence: TGTGCCAGCACCAGGGGGTCCCCCACAGATACGCAGTATTTT. This encodes CASTRGSPTDTQYF.

This chain joins TRBV7-9 and TRBJ2-7; the match to TRBD1 covers 10 bases. CDR1 and CDR2 (germline): SEHNR, FQNEAQ (reference sequence). V trimming: 1 base; J trimming: 2 bases; junction bases outside the gene matches: 8. This CDR3 contains 17 residues. CDR3 nucleotides: TGTGCCAGCAGCTTAGGATCAGGGACAGGGGTTCCCTACGAGCAGTACTTC. It specifies CASSLGSGTGVPYEQYF.

The chain links TRBV6-5 to TRBJ2-1; 10 bases agree with TRBD2. The CDR3 totals 15 residues. Germline lookup yields CDR1 MNHEY and CDR2 SVGAGI. V was clipped by 6 bases and J by 8 bases; unmatched bases: 10. The DNA of the CDR3 is TGTGCCAGCAGCCGAGAAGCGGGGGGGCCGTATGAGCAGTTCTTC. Its translation is CASSREAGGPYEQFF.

The sample holds a few counts of this clone. The V call is TRBV9, the J call TRBJ1-1, with D possibly TRBD1 on 5 matching bases. There are 15 residues in the CDR3. Trimming stripped 0 bases from V and 6 bases from J, with 15 bases between. Germline CDR1 reads SGDLS; CDR2 reads YYNGEE. In DNA form, the CDR3 reads TGTGCCAGCAGCGTAGTCGGGGCAGGGAGGGCTGAAGCTTTCTTT. Translating gives CASSVVGAGRAEAFF.

J is TRBJ1-1 and V is TRBV9, with 9 bases lining up with TRBD1. The CDR3 extends over 14 amino acids. Germline V gene data show CDR1 as SGDLS and CDR2 as YYNGEE. The V segment lost 2 bases and the J segment 9 bases; nucleotides outside the gene matches: 8. The CDR3 loop reads CASSVGQGAAQAFF. CDR3 bases: TGTGCCAGCAGCGTGGGACAGGGTGCGGCCCAAGCTTTCTTT.

V and J are TRBV4-1 and TRBJ1-5, with TRBD1 matching 7 bases. The germline V gene encodes CDR1 MGHRA and CDR2 YSYEKL. The V segment lost 3 bases and the J segment 1 base; nucleotides outside the gene matches: 3. This CDR3 has 15 amino acids. Here the CDR3 reads CASSQGTASNQPQHF. The CDR3 bases are TGCGCCAGCAGCCAGGGGACAGCAAGCAATCAGCCCCAGCATTTT.

This clone was observed a single time. The chain joins TRBV6-5 to TRBJ2-1; a possible D gene is TRBD2 (5 bases). The V gene lost 8 bases and the J gene lost 2 bases, with 16 bases spanning the gap. The CDR3 has 15 residues. Germline V gene data show CDR1 as MNHEY and CDR2 as SVGAGI. The CDR3 reads CASRILRATYNEQFF. CDR3 in DNA: TGTGCCAGCCGCATCCTGAGGGCTACCTACAATGAGCAGTTCTTC.

This clone was counted a few times. This chain uses TRBV5-8 with TRBJ2-7, with D maybe TRBD2 (5 bases). The V gene lost 4 bases and the J gene lost 1 base, with 12 bases spanning the gap. The CDR3 totals 14 residues. Germline assignment: CDR1 SGHTS and CDR2 YDEGEE. CDR3 bases: TGTGCCAGCAGCCTGCGGGCGGTGTCCTACGAGCAGTACTTC. Residues: CASSLRAVSYEQYF.

The rearrangement uses TRBV24-1 and TRBJ1-1; no reliable D call. The germline V gene encodes CDR1 KGHDR and CDR2 SFDVKD. The CDR3 loop spans 18 amino acids. V lost 1 base and J 0 bases, leaving 17 bases between the germline ends. Here the CDR3 DNA reads TGTGCCACCAGTGATTTATGGGCCTGGACTGTAATGAACACTGAAGCTTTCTTT. Translation: CATSDLWAWTVMNTEAFF.

The chain is built from TRBV5-4 and TRBJ2-7; 8 bases match TRBD1. CDR3 length: 14 amino acids. V dropped 5 bases and J dropped 2; count of bases not matched to a gene: 6. Per the germline V gene, CDR1 is SGHNT and CDR2 is YYREEE (reference sequence). In DNA form, the CDR3 reads TGTGCCAGCAGACCCAGACAGGGGACCTACGAGCAGTACTTC. Protein sequence: CASRPRQGTYEQYF.

This chain joins TRBV18 and TRBJ2-2, with 7 bases lining up with TRBD1. CDR3 size: 14 residues. After removal of 3 bases from V and 7 bases from J, the junction contained 5 bases not matched to a gene. Germline V gives CDR1 KGHSH, CDR2 LQKENI. The CDR3 sequence is CASSPGQSGGELFF. DNA for the CDR3: TGTGCCAGCTCACCGGGACAGTCCGGCGGGGAGCTGTTTTTT.

The rearrangement joins TRBV7-8 to TRBJ1-4; TRBD1 is a possible D gene (5 bases). The CDR3 consists of 14 residues. V shed 6 bases and J shed 2 bases, with 10 bases lying between them. Germline V gene lookup returns CDR1 SGHVS and CDR2 FQNEAQ. The CDR3 protein is CASREGRTNEKLFF. As DNA, the CDR3 is TGTGCCAGCAGAGAGGGGAGGACTAATGAAAAACTGTTTTTT. The full variable domain, its missing parts supplied by reference TRBV7-8 and TRBJ1-4, is GAGVSQSPRYKVAKRGQDVALRCDPISGHVSLFWYQQALGQGPEFLTYFQNEAQLDKSGLPSDRFFAERPEGSVSTLKIQRTQQEDSAVYLCASREGRTNEKLFFGSGTQLSVL.

This clone was found a few times. The chain is built from TRBV10-1 and TRBJ1-3; D gene uncertain. Germline-derived CDR1 and CDR2 are WNHNN and SYGVQD (reference sequence). V shed 4 bases and J shed 1 base, with 5 bases lying between them. The CDR3 covers 13 residues. The CDR3 DNA reads TGCGCCAGCAGTGGCGGGTCTGGAAACACCATATATTTT. It specifies CASSGGSGNTIYF.